The 22 T cell receptor beta chains presented below share a single source sample, sequenced in a study of T-cell memory formation after mild COVID-19. TCRdb recomputed calls from the 5' RACE reads with MiXCR, one row per CDR3 protein. The repertoire consists of some 490,000 distinct CDR3 sequences, with roughly 18% occurring once and the leading ten covering 9% to 15%. Sequenced input: PBMCs or a T cell subset sorted from them (not recorded which). Receptors originate from an adult woman who had mild COVID-19 (a few samples of this study predate the infection). Cell type and time point are not known.

Notes on this clonotype: An end of the junction differs from the germline gene, which may be a read error. The rearrangement links TRBV3-1 to TRBJ2-2; 7 bases align to TRBD1. The CDR3 is 18 amino acids. Germline-derived CDR1 and CDR2 are LGHDT and YNNKEL (reference sequence). CDR3 region: CASRQGTGAQGVTGELFF. The CDR3 DNA follows: TGTGCCAGCAGGCAAGGCACAGGGGCCCAGGGCGTCACCGGGGAGCTGTTTTTT.

This clonotype was observed a handful of times. The chain carries TRBV5-1 and TRBJ2-1; tentative D call: TRBD2 (7 bases). Trimming removed 7 bases at V and 5 bases at J, with 13 bases between. Per germline, CDR1 SGHRS and CDR2 YFSETQ. The CDR3 has 13 residues. The CDR3 coding sequence is TGCGCCAGCGGGGGGGCCGGGGACAATGAGCAGTTCTTC. Encoded protein: CASGGAGDNEQFF. Drawing the rest from reference TRBV5-1 and TRBJ2-1, the complete variable domain is KAGVTQTPRYLIKTRGQQVTLSCSPISGHRSVSWYQQTPGQGLQFLFEYFSETQRNKGNFPGRFSGRQFSNSRSEMNVSTLELGDSALYLCASGGAGDNEQFFGPGTRLTVL.

This clonotype has only a few counts. The DNA of the CDR3 is TGTGCCAGCAGCCGACAGGGAGGGGGAGCGGAGCCCCAGCATTTT. Encoded protein: CASSRQGGGAEPQHF. The rearrangement uses TRBV12-3 or TRBV12-4 and TRBJ1-5, with 7 bases fitting TRBD1. The junction had 13 bases not matched to a gene; V was cut back by 6 bases and J by 8 bases. The CDR3 has 15 amino acids.

A few counts support this clonotype. The chain couples TRBV6-1 to TRBJ2-1; D is undetermined. V was pared by 4 bases and J by 8 bases, with 12 bases between. CDR1 is MNHNS and CDR2 is SASEGT in the germline V gene. The CDR3 extends over 13 amino acids. The CDR3 coding sequence is TGTGCCAGCAGTGTTGCCGGAGAAGATGAGCAGTTCTTC. This translates into CASSVAGEDEQFF.

This chain joins TRBV21-1 and TRBJ1-2; the D call TRBD1 from the table was never checked on the DNA. TRBV21-1 is flagged as a pseudogene. CDR3 size: 16 residues. For the CDR3, the DNA is TGTGCCAGCAGCAAACCCTGGGGACAGGGGTTTTTTGGCTACACCTTC. This gives the protein CASSKPWGQGFFGYTF.

The V and J genes are TRBV5-1 and TRBJ2-3; TRBD1 agrees at 8 bases. The CDR3 spans 16 residues. From germline, CDR1 is SGHRS and CDR2 YFSETQ. Trimming cost V 4 bases and J 3 bases; bases outside gene matches: 10. The CDR3 DNA reads as TGCGCCAGCAGCGTCGGACAGGGCAGTGAAACAGATACGCAGTATTTT. Translating gives CASSVGQGSETDTQYF. The variable domain in full, completed from reference TRBV5-1 and TRBJ2-3, reads KAGVTQTPRYLIKTRGQQVTLSCSPISGHRSVSWYQQTPGQGLQFLFEYFSETQRNKGNFPGRFSGRQFSNSRSEMNVSTLELGDSALYLCASSVGQGSETDTQYFGPGTRLTVL.

The chain's CDR3 is CASSFRLPVNTEAFF. Here the CDR3 DNA reads TGCGCCAGCAGCTTTAGATTGCCGGTGAACACTGAAGCTTTCTTT. The chain couples TRBV5-1 to TRBJ1-1; D unresolved. The CDR3 totals 15 residues. Germline CDR1 and CDR2: SGHRS and YFSETQ. Trimming pared 2 bases from V and 0 bases from J, leaving 11 bases between.

A few counts support this clonotype. The rearrangement joins TRBV27 to TRBJ2-1; TRBD1 matches at 9 bases. This CDR3 is built from 16 residues. With V trimmed by 6 bases and J by 8 bases, 14 bases remained unmatched. The V gene's germline CDR1 is MNHEY and CDR2 SMNVEV (reference sequence). The CDR3: CASRSWGTGILDEQFF. DNA of the CDR3: TGTGCCAGCAGAAGTTGGGGGACAGGGATTCTTGATGAGCAGTTCTTC.

This clonotype was observed a few times. The V gene is TRBV12-3 or TRBV12-4, the J gene TRBJ2-3, with D perhaps TRBD2 (5 bases). The CDR3 has 12 residues. Trimming pared 6 bases from V and 4 bases from J, leaving 8 bases between. The CDR3 bases are TGTGCCAGCAGGAGGGAAGCAGATACGCAGTATTTT. Protein sequence: CASRREADTQYF.

The chain carries TRBV6-2 or TRBV6-3 and TRBJ1-2; D remains unclear. CDR1 MNHEY and CDR2 SVGEGT come from the germline V gene. Trimming took off 6 bases at V and 1 base at J, with 12 bases between the two ends. This CDR3 has 14 amino acids. The CDR3 bases are TGTGCCAGCAGCACCCCCGGTAGTAACTATGGCTACACCTTC. Translated, it gives CASSTPGSNYGYTF.

The chain joins TRBV3-1 to TRBJ2-1; 12 nucleotides line up with TRBD2. There are 20 residues in the CDR3. Germline V gene data show CDR1 as LGHDT and CDR2 as YNNKEL (reference sequence). The ends lost 3 bases at V and 8 bases at J; junction bases unmatched: 20. The CDR3 sequence: CASSQTRLAGVIPRRDEQFF. In DNA form, the CDR3 reads TGTGCCAGCAGCCAGACGAGACTAGCGGGAGTCATCCCCAGGCGGGATGAGCAGTTCTTC.

V is TRBV6-5 and J is TRBJ2-7, with D unresolved. Trimming took off 2 bases at V and 2 bases at J, with 7 bases between the two ends. The CDR3 extends over 13 amino acids. Per the germline V gene, CDR1 is MNHEY and CDR2 is SVGAGI. CDR3 nucleotides: TGTGCCAGCAGTTACACGTCAACCTACGAGCAGTACTTC. Its protein is CASSYTSTYEQYF.

The chain carries TRBV4-1 and TRBJ1-1; D ambiguous. V was shortened by 8 bases and J by 0 bases, with 13 bases between the two germline ends. The CDR3 contains 14 residues. Germline CDR1 and CDR2: MGHRA and YSYEKL. The CDR3 loop reads CASLPGPMNTEAFF. Written as DNA, the CDR3 is TGCGCCAGCTTGCCCGGACCCATGAACACTGAAGCTTTCTTT.

This clonotype turned up a few times. The chain has TRBV19 and TRBJ2-3; D possibly corresponds to TRBD2 (7 bases). The CDR3 is 15 residues long. Germline V gene lookup returns CDR1 LNHDA and CDR2 SQIVND (reference sequence). V shed 6 bases and J shed 5 bases, with 18 bases lying between them. The CDR3 DNA sequence: TGTGCCAGTAGAGGGGGGGAGTCGTGGTTAGATACGCAGTATTTT. Its translation is CASRGGESWLDTQYF.

This clonotype appeared many times. The chain uses TRBV27 and TRBJ1-5; D is unclear. Germline CDR1 and CDR2: MNHEY and SMNVEV (reference sequence). The V gene lost 6 bases and the J gene lost 7 bases, with 13 bases spanning the gap. The CDR3 totals 13 residues. The CDR3 region has the DNA TGTGCCAGCAGCCGGAACTGGGAGCAGCCCCAGCATTTT. Its protein product is CASSRNWEQPQHF.

The chain employs TRBV27 and TRBJ2-7; 9 bases fit TRBD1. The length of the CDR3 is 15 residues. Germline V gives CDR1 MNHEY, CDR2 SMNVEV (reference sequence). J was trimmed by 2 bases and V by 5 bases; bases with no gene match: 7. CDR3 nucleotides: TGTGCCAGCAGTCCGAGACAGGGGGGAACCTACGAGCAGTACTTC. This gives the protein CASSPRQGGTYEQYF.

The J gene is TRBJ2-5, the V gene TRBV4-3; D may be TRBD1 or TRBD2 (5 bases each). Germline assignment: CDR1 LGHNA and CDR2 YSLEER. With 3 bases removed from V and 4 bases from J, the gap between germline ends came to 15 bases. This CDR3 is built from 15 residues. The CDR3 region has the DNA TGCGCCAGCAGCCAGTCCCCGGGGCTTCCAGAGACCCAGTACTTC. This codes for CASSQSPGLPETQYF.

The chain couples TRBV7-2 to TRBJ1-1, with unresolved D. Trimming stripped 5 bases from V and 1 base from J, with 8 bases between. Germline-derived CDR1 and CDR2 are SGHTA and FQGNSA. This CDR3 has 13 residues. The CDR3 protein is CASSGLANTEAFF. The CDR3, as DNA: TGTGCCAGCAGCGGATTGGCGAACACTGAAGCTTTCTTT.

In this sample, this clonotype turned up a few times. The chain has TRBV20-1 and TRBJ1-3; D remains ambiguous. Looked up from germline, CDR1 is DFQATT and CDR2 is SNEGSKA (reference sequence). CDR3 length: 15 amino acids. V lost 3 bases, J lost 4 bases, and 16 bases lay in between. The CDR3 nucleotides read TGCAGTGCTAGGAAACCGGGCGAAGCGGGAAACACCATATATTTT. Protein sequence: CSARKPGEAGNTIYF.

In its sample, this clonotype was seen a few times. J is TRBJ1-2 and V is TRBV12-3 or TRBV12-4, with 7 nucleotides matching TRBD1. The V gene end was trimmed by 4 bases and the J gene end by 0 bases; junction bases not matched to a gene: 5. This CDR3 region has 15 residues. The CDR3 region has the DNA TGTGCCAGCAGTTCTTCCGACAGGGCTAACTATGGCTACACCTTC. This codes for CASSSSDRANYGYTF.

This clonotype was seen more than once but under ten times. The chain employs TRBV29-1 and TRBJ2-1; tentatively, D is TRBD1 (5 bases). The CDR3 is 13 amino acids. Trimming left V 4 bases short and J 8 bases short, with 15 bases between. The V gene's germline CDR1 is SQVTM and CDR2 ANQGSEA. Here the CDR3 DNA reads TGCAGCGTTGGGGTAGGGGTATATGATGAGCAGTTCTTC. This encodes CSVGVGVYDEQFF.

This clonotype was counted once. The rearrangement uses TRBV5-1 and TRBJ2-1, with D perhaps being TRBD1 or TRBD2 (6 bases each). Germline CDR1 and CDR2: SGHRS and YFSETQ. The CDR3 contains 13 residues. The V gene lost 1 base and the J gene lost 8 bases, with 10 bases spanning the gap. The CDR3 here is CASSLPGGHEQFF. CDR3 sequence (DNA): TGCGCCAGCAGCTTGCCCGGGGGCCATGAGCAGTTCTTC.